This TCR beta chain was sequenced during a study of Tregs in tolerant kidney transplant recipients. The assay was immunoSEQ multiplex PCR, and TCRdb's table has in-frame clones only and misses some. The sample contains about 110,000 clones, 90% of which appear only once. Germline V gene sequence: CDR1 SGDLS, CDR2 YYNGEE. This CDR3 is 15 amino acids long. Trimming left V 0 bases short and J 7 bases short, with 14 bases between. The rearrangement uses TRBV9 and TRBJ1-5; tentative D call: TRBD1 (6 bases). The sequencing used CD4+ T cells from blood, collected before the transplant. This TCR derives from a human donor who received a combined kidney and bone marrow transplant. CDR3 residues: CASSVDTRGEQPQHF. The CDR3 coding sequence is TGTGCCAGCAGCGTAGATACCAGGGGCGAGCAGCCCCAGCATTTT.